The 25 T cell receptor beta chains below all came from one sample that was sequenced in a study of T cell changes during pregnancy in multiple sclerosis. Data came from immunoSEQ multiplex PCR; TCRdb stores just in-frame clones and leaves some out. The repertoire holds some 45,000 clones, with about nine tenths as singletons. The sample here was CD4+ T cells from peripheral blood mononuclear cells, taken after pregnancy. These receptors all stem from a female donor in good health, enrolled as a control in a pregnancy study.

The rearrangement joins TRBV15 to TRBJ2-2, with D possibly matching TRBD2 (6 bases). CDR1 and CDR2 from the germline V gene are LNHNV and YYDKDF (reference sequence). This CDR3 has 16 amino acids. V lost 2 bases to trimming and J lost 6 bases, with 16 bases between them. CDR3 bases: TGTGCCACCAGCAGATCTAGCGTCACGATCCCCGGGGAGCTGTTTTTT. It translates to CATSRSSVTIPGELFF. Full variable domain (missing parts from reference TRBV15 and TRBJ2-2): DAMVIQNPRYQVTQFGKPVTLSCSQTLNHNVMYWYQQKSSQAPKLLFHYYDKDFNNEADTPDNFQSRRPNTSFCFLDIRSPGLGDTAMYLCATSRSSVTIPGELFFGEGSRLTVL.

The genes are TRBV6-1 and TRBJ2-5; the match to TRBD1 covers 10 bases. V trimming: 2 bases; J trimming: 5 bases; junction bases outside the gene matches: 14. The length of the CDR3 is 18 residues. Germline V CDR1 and CDR2: MNHNS, SASEGT. The CDR3 sequence is CASSEIVLWGTGAETQYF. CDR3 coding DNA: TGTGCCAGCAGTGAAATCGTATTGTGGGGGACAGGGGCCGAGACCCAGTACTTC.

The chain links TRBV7-9 to TRBJ2-3; TRBD2 matches at 8 bases. The CDR3 runs 15 residues. Germline V lookup: CDR1 SEHNR, CDR2 FQNEAQ (reference sequence). With V trimmed by 7 bases and J by 6 bases, 12 bases remained unmatched. The CDR3 bases are TGTGCCAGCACCTTCGGGGCGGGGGGTTATGATACGCAGTATTTT. As protein: CASTFGAGGYDTQYF.

The chain couples TRBV27 to TRBJ2-2; 7 nucleotides match TRBD2. V dropped 8 bases and J dropped 3; count of bases not matched to a gene: 9. CDR3 length: 15 amino acids. Germline CDR1 is MNHEY and CDR2 is SMNVEV (reference sequence). DNA of the CDR3: TGTGCCAGCTCCTTTTTAGCGGGTCACACCGGGGAGCTGTTTTTT. Its translation is CASSFLAGHTGELFF.

The gene calls are TRBV5-1 and TRBJ2-7, with D maybe TRBD1 (6 bases). Germline values: CDR1 SGHRS, CDR2 YFSETQ. The CDR3 length is 17 residues. V was clipped by 0 bases and J by 0 bases, with 16 bases between them. As DNA, the CDR3 is TGCGCCAGCAGCTTGGACAGATGGGGGACATCCTCCTACGAGCAGTACTTC. Its protein is CASSLDRWGTSSYEQYF.

The rearrangement links TRBV11-2 to TRBJ1-2; tentatively, D is TRBD1 (5 bases). The germline CDR1 and CDR2 sequences are SGHAT and FQNNGV. V lost 0 bases, J lost 8 bases, and 7 bases lay in between. The CDR3 is made up of 12 amino acids. The CDR3 DNA reads as TGTGCCAGCAGCTTAGAAGGGGAAGGCTACACCTTC. Its protein product is CASSLEGEGYTF.

This chain uses TRBV10-3 with TRBJ2-7, with D maybe TRBD1 (7 bases). CDR3 size: 14 residues. CDR1 and CDR2 (germline): ENHRY, SYGVKD. V lost 5 bases and J lost 5, with 16 bases in between. The chain's CDR3 is CAISTGDRVNEQYF. CDR3 nucleotides: TGTGCCATCAGTACGGGGGACAGAGTGAACGAGCAGTACTTC.

The rearrangement uses TRBV5-4 and TRBJ1-2; D call uncertain. The CDR3 is 15 residues long. The V and J ends lost 3 bases and 3 bases respectively, with 15 bases between them. Germline CDR1 and CDR2: SGHNT and YYREEE (reference sequence). Here the CDR3 reads CASSSTTWLDYGYTF. In DNA, the CDR3 is TGTGCCAGCAGCTCCACGACATGGCTTGACTATGGCTACACCTTC.

The chain is built from TRBV5-1 and TRBJ1-2, with 7 bases identical to TRBD1. The germline V gene encodes CDR1 SGHRS and CDR2 YFSETQ. The CDR3 covers 13 residues. J lost 5 bases, V lost 5 bases, and 6 bases had no gene match. Here the CDR3 DNA reads TGCGCCAGCAGGCAGGGGGGAAAATATGGCTACACCTTC. It codes for CASRQGGKYGYTF.

This rearrangement joins TRBV10-3 to TRBJ2-2, with TRBD1 identical over 9 bases. This CDR3 comprises 13 residues. In germline, CDR1 is ENHRY, CDR2 SYGVKD. V shed 11 bases, J shed 5 bases, and the junction held 6 bases outside the gene matches. For the CDR3, the DNA is TGTGCCTCCAGGACAGGGGAGACCGGGGAGCTGTTTTTT. Translating gives CASRTGETGELFF.

The chain is built from TRBV28 and TRBJ2-7, with no clear D. Deletions cut 2 bases from V and 9 bases from J, with 11 bases between. Germline assignment: CDR1 MDHEN and CDR2 SYDVKM. The CDR3 runs 12 residues. The CDR3 loop is CASSLQSTGQYF. CDR3 in DNA: TGTGCCAGCAGTTTACAGTCCACGGGGCAGTACTTC.

The CDR3 region has the DNA TGTGCCAGCAGCAGACCCGGACAGGGGGCTTGGACCCAGTACTTC. This gives the protein CASSRPGQGAWTQYF. This sequence joins TRBV7-9 and TRBJ2-5; 11 positions agree with TRBD1. Germline CDR1 reads SEHNR; CDR2 reads FQNEAQ (reference sequence). The CDR3 covers 15 residues. The V gene end was trimmed by 5 bases and the J gene end by 7 bases; junction bases not matched to a gene: 9.

The chain uses TRBV7-8 and TRBJ1-1, with 10 bases lining up with TRBD1. The length of the CDR3 is 14 residues. Trimming took 6 bases from V and 5 from J; bases not matched to a gene: 6. CDR1 is SGHVS and CDR2 is FQNEAQ in the germline V gene. The CDR3 DNA sequence: TGTGCCAGCAGTCCCGGGACAGGGGAGACTGAAGCTTTCTTT. Its translation is CASSPGTGETEAFF.

The genes are TRBV5-1 and TRBJ2-3; TRBD2 matches 16 bases. This CDR3 has 17 amino acids. Germline values: CDR1 SGHRS, CDR2 YFSETQ. The trim removed 4 bases at V and 2 bases at J, leaving 4 bases unmatched. CDR3 protein: CASSTGLAGGITDTQYF. Written as DNA, the CDR3 is TGCGCCAGCAGCACGGGACTAGCGGGGGGGATCACAGATACGCAGTATTTT.

This rearrangement joins TRBV6-5 to TRBJ1-2; D possibly corresponds to TRBD1 (5 bases). V was pared by 7 bases and J by 7 bases, with 13 bases between. The CDR3 runs to 12 residues. Germline loops: CDR1 MNHEY, CDR2 SVGAGI. The CDR3 DNA follows: TGTGCCAGCACTCGAGGGGAGGCTGGCTACACCTTC. Its protein is CASTRGEAGYTF.

The rearrangement uses TRBV30 and TRBJ2-7, with D tentatively TRBD1 (6 bases). The CDR3 is 14 amino acids. The germline V and J ends were trimmed by 0 bases and 2 bases, with 11 bases remaining between them. CDR1 and CDR2 (germline): GTSNPN, SVGIG (reference sequence). CDR3 bases: TGTGCCTGGAGTGTAGTACAGGGTACCTACGAGCAGTACTTC. Residues: CAWSVVQGTYEQYF.

This clone was picked up one time. The chain joins TRBV5-5 to TRBJ1-5, with 9 bases matching TRBD1. The junction had 3 bases not matched to a gene; V was cut back by 2 bases and J by 3 bases. The CDR3 runs to 15 residues. Looked up from germline, CDR1 is SGHKS and CDR2 is YYEKEE (reference sequence). In nucleotides, the CDR3 is TGTGCCAGCAGCTTTCGGGACAGGGACAATCAGCCCCAGCATTTT. It yields the protein CASSFRDRDNQPQHF.

The CDR3: CASSHPGQGSETQYF. For the CDR3, the DNA is TGTGCCAGCAGCCATCCGGGACAGGGGTCAGAGACCCAGTACTTC. The V and J genes are TRBV16 and TRBJ2-5, with 10 nucleotides matching TRBD1. This CDR3 is 15 amino acids long. Germline trimming cut 3 bases from V and 4 bases from J; bases unmatched to any gene: 5. Germline lookup yields CDR1 KGHSY and CDR2 FQNENV.

The genes are TRBV28 and TRBJ1-5, with 7 bases aligning to TRBD1. With V trimmed by 7 bases and J by 5 bases, 11 bases remained unmatched. There are 15 residues in the CDR3. From germline, CDR1 is MDHEN and CDR2 SYDVKM. The CDR3: CASTQYRGWDQPQHF. CDR3 nucleotide sequence: TGTGCCAGCACGCAATACAGGGGCTGGGATCAGCCCCAGCATTTT.

This chain links TRBV28 with TRBJ1-4, with 12 bases aligning to TRBD1. Losses at the gene ends were 7 bases for V and 3 bases for J; bases not matched to a gene: 15. CDR1 is MDHEN and CDR2 is SYDVKM in the germline V gene. The length of the CDR3 is 19 residues. CDR3: CASIPTPGQGASSNEKLFF. The CDR3 nucleotides read TGTGCCAGCATCCCAACGCCGGGACAGGGGGCCTCATCTAATGAAAAACTGTTTTTT.

This clone came up once. The rearrangement links TRBV19 to TRBJ1-1; D gene unclear. Germline CDR1 reads LNHDA; CDR2 reads SQIVND (reference sequence). This CDR3 is 14 amino acids long. The germline V and J ends were trimmed by 6 bases and 1 base, with 12 bases remaining between them. In DNA form, the CDR3 reads TGTGCCAGTAGCGAACGGGAGGCGAACACTGAAGCTTTCTTT. Encoded protein: CASSEREANTEAFF.

A single count supports this clone. J is TRBJ2-3 and V is TRBV19; D might be TRBD1 (6 bases). This CDR3 comprises 16 residues. Trimming removed 0 bases at V and 0 bases at J, with 10 bases between. The germline V gene encodes CDR1 LNHDA and CDR2 SQIVND (reference sequence). CDR3 DNA sequence: TGTGCCAGTAGTATAGACTCAGGGGCTAGCACAGATACGCAGTATTTT. Residues: CASSIDSGASTDTQYF.

V and J are TRBV5-1 and TRBJ2-7; D remains ambiguous. The germline CDR1 and CDR2 sequences are SGHRS and YFSETQ. The CDR3 consists of 11 residues. V gave up 5 bases and J gave up 7 bases, with 10 bases separating them. The CDR3 protein is CASRRGEEQYF. CDR3 bases: TGCGCCAGCAGGCGAGGTGAAGAGCAGTACTTC.

The chain has TRBV4-3 and TRBJ1-5; D remains unclear. The CDR3 is made up of 15 amino acids. Germline V gene lookup returns CDR1 LGHNA and CDR2 YSLEER. V was trimmed by 0 bases and J by 4 bases, leaving 10 bases between them. The CDR3 spells CASSQDPLSNQPQHF. CDR3 bases: TGCGCCAGCAGCCAAGACCCCCTGAGTAATCAGCCCCAGCATTTT.

The chain employs TRBV10-3 and TRBJ2-5; D is possibly TRBD1 (5 bases). This CDR3 region has 12 residues. V lost 3 bases to trimming and J lost 5 bases, with 7 bases between them. Germline CDR1 is ENHRY and CDR2 is SYGVKD. The chain's CDR3 is CAISDRGETQYF. In DNA form, the CDR3 reads TGTGCCATCAGTGATAGGGGCGAGACCCAGTACTTC.